Sequencing of this T cell receptor (beta chain) was carried out in a study of blood T cell repertoires in COVID-19. The trim removed 5 bases at V and 10 bases at J, leaving 11 bases unmatched. CDR1 is SGHRS and CDR2 is YFSETQ in the germline V gene. The CDR3 is 13 residues long. In the study's own analysis: Amplification of reference gene primers was used by the study to estimate nucleated cell counts. TCRdb's copy holds only in-frame clones and misses some; the assay was immunoSEQ multiplex PCR. V, J and clone size are taken as reported in that table, and D and trimming were inferred from the DNA itself. The sample lists about 130,000 clones; around 88% were seen once.

This TCR was recovered from a man over 45 with acute or convalescent COVID-19. Material for sequencing was peripheral blood. This chain links TRBV5-1 with TRBJ1-1, with 7 nucleotides matching TRBD1. The CDR3 DNA sequence: TGCGCCAGCAGATCACAGGGGCCAACTTCAGCTTTCTTT. It encodes CASRSQGPTSAFF.